Below, one T cell receptor (beta chain) is given with its context. The data derive from a study of blood T cell repertoires in COVID-19. Seattle researchers signed up patients amid active infection and tracked them longitudinally. Authors' analysis steps: Estimation of nucleated cell counts relied on the amplification of reference gene primers. Sequenced by immunoSEQ multiplex PCR; TCRdb stores in-frame clones only, minus some. That table supplies the V and J calls and clone size; D and trimming were determined from the DNA. The sample lists roughly 340,000 clones; around 87% were seen once. Germline V CDR1 and CDR2: SGHTA, FQGNSA. This CDR3 is built from 15 residues. Trimming removed 1 base from V and 4 bases from J; junction bases left unmatched: 4.

This receptor was taken from a woman in her 50s with COVID-19, enrolled during active disease. The sample comprised peripheral blood. V gene TRBV7-2 combines with J gene TRBJ2-5; 9 positions agree with TRBD2. The CDR3 reads CASSLGSAGGETQYF. For the CDR3, the DNA is TGTGCCAGCAGCTTAGGGTCAGCGGGAGGAGAGACCCAGTACTTC.